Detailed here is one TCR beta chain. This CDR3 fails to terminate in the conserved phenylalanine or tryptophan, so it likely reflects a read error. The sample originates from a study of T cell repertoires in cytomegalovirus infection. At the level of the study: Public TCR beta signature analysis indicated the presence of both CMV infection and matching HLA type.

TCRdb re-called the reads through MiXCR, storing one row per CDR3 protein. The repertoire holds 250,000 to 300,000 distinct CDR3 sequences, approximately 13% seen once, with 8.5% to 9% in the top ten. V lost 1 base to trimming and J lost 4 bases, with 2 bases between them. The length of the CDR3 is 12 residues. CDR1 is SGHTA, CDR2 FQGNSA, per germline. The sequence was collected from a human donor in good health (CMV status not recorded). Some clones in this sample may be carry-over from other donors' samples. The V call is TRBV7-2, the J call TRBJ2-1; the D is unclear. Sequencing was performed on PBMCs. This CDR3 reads CASSLVYNEQFS. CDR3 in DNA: TGTGCCAGCAGCTTAGTGTACAATGAGCAGTTCTCC.